This T cell receptor (beta chain) came from a study of PD-L1 blockade in urothelial cancer. Study-level background: Intravenous atezolizumab, 1,200 mg every 3 weeks, was begun by patients at some point between 2012 and 2014. The median number of T cells present in blood samples was 130,000 to 150,000. About nine tenths of the roughly 30 patients were men with bladder-origin urothelial cancer. Study-level findings and limits: Larger 3-week expansion of tumor-associated blood clones was seen in durable-benefit patients.

The time point: pretreatment peripheral blood. Of note for this clone: Its antigen is not identified.

This table comes from immunoSEQ multiplex PCR, and its TCRdb copy is limited to in-frame clones, with some not included. The sample has about 50,000 clones; about 88% are singletons. With 8 bases clipped from V and 4 bases from J, the junction kept 7 bases outside the gene matches. CDR3 size: 13 residues. Germline-derived CDR1 and CDR2 are SGHNT and YYREEE (reference sequence). This chain joins TRBV5-4 and TRBJ1-2, with 8 bases identical to TRBD1. The TCR was taken from a man between 70 and 80 years old with urothelial cancer. The source was PBMCs, collected around atezolizumab (anti-PD-L1) treatment. This CDR3 reads CARGQGVRYGYTF. The CDR3 DNA follows: TGTGCCAGAGGACAGGGTGTTCGCTATGGCTACACCTTC.